The rows below give T cell receptor beta chains drawn from one sample of a study of long-term antiretroviral therapy in people with HIV. Using immunoSEQ multiplex PCR, the repertoire was profiled, and TCRdb retains in-frame clones only, with some absent. This sample has under 30,000 clones, with around 83% found just once. Sequencing used unsorted PBMCs, obtained 3 years after starting antiretroviral therapy. These receptors were collected from a young man with HIV. Both conserved end residues are part of each CDR3. D genes are given only for firm matches. Some rows have no size entry. The others give once, few or many, or a class for an expanded clone.

D gene | clone size | J gene | V gene | CDR3 protein | CDR3 DNA
TRBD1 | NA | TRBJ1-1 | TRBV5-1 | CASSPGQGNTEAFF | TGCGCCAGCAGCCCGGGACAGGGGAACACTGAAGCTTTCTTT
NA | few | TRBJ1-5 | TRBV7-9 | CASSLFQQPQHF | TGTGCCAGCAGCTTATTCCAGCAGCCCCAGCATTTT
TRBD2 | NA | TRBJ2-3 | TRBV6-6 | CASSLTSFGGDTQYF | TGTGCCAGCAGTTTGACTAGCTTTGGGGGAGATACGCAGTATTTT
NA | few | TRBJ1-6 | TRBV7-9 | CASSKLMGNSPLHF | TGTGCCAGCAGCAAATTAATGGGTAATTCACCCCTCCACTTT
TRBD1 | NA | TRBJ2-2 | TRBV27 | CASSSLLPDLTGQATGELFF | TGTGCCAGCAGTTCGCTCCTCCCCGATTTGACAGGGCAGGCTACCGGGGAGCTGTTTTTT
NA | NA | TRBJ2-1 | TRBV7-8 | CASSLTPRYNEQFF | TGTGCCAGCAGCTTAACCCCACGGTACAATGAGCAGTTCTTC
NA | once | TRBJ2-2 | TRBV14 | CASSQPGAGELFF | TGTGCCAGCAGCCAACCGGGAGCCGGGGAGCTGTTTTTT
NA | NA | TRBJ2-7 | TRBV6-1 | CASSDNYEQYF | TGTGCCAGCAGTGATAACTACGAGCAGTACTTC
NA | NA | TRBJ1-3 | TRBV6-5 | CATGRGGAGNTIYF | TGTGCCACCGGTAGAGGGGGTGCTGGAAACACCATATATTTT
NA | NA | TRBJ2-7 | TRBV27 | CASSHGGLPSSYEQYF | TGTGCCAGCAGTCACGGGGGACTTCCGAGCTCCTACGAGCAGTACTTC
NA | NA | TRBJ1-5 | TRBV5-1 | CASSLETNQPQHF | TGCGCCAGCAGCCTCGAGACGAATCAGCCCCAGCATTTT
NA | NA | TRBJ1-6 | TRBV5-8 | CASSPGTNNSPLHF | TGTGCCAGCAGCCCCGGGACAAATAATTCACCCCTCCACTTT
TRBD1 | NA | TRBJ1-1 | TRBV5-1 | CASSHRDRGIGTEAFF | TGCGCCAGCAGCCACCGGGACAGGGGAATTGGCACTGAAGCTTTCTTT
NA | NA | TRBJ2-5 | TRBV7-9 | CASSFRSIQETQYF | TGTGCCAGCAGCTTCCGGTCGATCCAAGAGACCCAGTACTTC
NA | NA | TRBJ1-4 | TRBV18 | CASSPTRTAELFF | TGTGCCAGCTCACCCACACGGACAGCTGAACTGTTTTTT
NA | NA | TRBJ1-1 | TRBV28 | CASSFQRVQIQQAFF | TGTGCCAGCAGTTTTCAGAGGGTTCAGATACAACAAGCTTTCTTT
TRBD1 | NA | TRBJ1-4 | TRBV7-3 | CASSQGVGEKLFF | TGTGCCAGCAGCCAGGGGGTTGGGGAAAAACTGTTTTTT
TRBD1 | NA | TRBJ1-1 | TRBV4-1 | CASRRGEGANTEAFF | TGCGCCAGCAGAAGGGGGGAGGGGGCTAACACTGAAGCTTTCTTT
TRBD2 | NA | TRBJ2-5 | TRBV5-4 | CASSVLAAGGGETQYF | TGTGCCAGCAGCGTCTTGGCAGCGGGGGGCGGGGAGACCCAGTACTTC
NA | few | TRBJ1-1 | TRBV6-6 | CATVFQQNTEAFF | TGTGCCACTGTGTTTCAACAGAACACTGAAGCTTTCTTT
NA | NA | TRBJ1-2 | TRBV19 | CASRRDPREGYTF | TGTGCCAGTAGGAGGGACCCCAGGGAGGGCTACACCTTC
NA | NA | TRBJ1-2 | TRBV9 | CASSAAGGGLTANYGYTF | TGTGCCAGCAGCGCCGCGGGGGGAGGGCTTACGGCTAACTATGGCTACACCTTC
NA | NA | TRBJ1-5 | TRBV10-3 | CAISEVNQPQHF | TGTGCCATCAGTGAGGTTAATCAGCCCCAGCATTTT
NA | NA | TRBJ1-5 | TRBV2 | CATQGYSNQPQHF | TGTGCCACCCAGGGGTATAGCAATCAGCCCCAGCATTTT
TRBD1 | NA | TRBJ1-1 | TRBV2 | CASREGTAEAFF | TGTGCCAGCAGGGAAGGGACAGCTGAAGCTTTCTTT
NA | NA | TRBJ2-1 | TRBV19 | CASRRMGPYNEQFF | TGTGCCAGTAGACGAATGGGACCCTACAATGAGCAGTTCTTC
NA | NA | TRBJ1-1 | TRBV5-1 | CASSGIRGANTEAFF | TGCGCCAGCAGCGGAATTAGGGGTGCGAACACTGAAGCTTTCTTT
NA | few | TRBJ2-3 | TRBV10-1 | CASSAPGDRADTQYF | TGCGCCAGCAGTGCCCCGGGTGACAGAGCAGATACGCAGTATTTT
NA | NA | TRBJ1-2 | TRBV7-9 | CASSYDNYGYTF | TGTGCCAGCAGCTATGACAACTATGGCTACACCTTC
NA | once | TRBJ1-3 | TRBV7-8 | CASSLAGGTGSGNTIYF | TGTGCCAGCAGCTTGGCCGGGGGAACGGGCTCTGGAAACACCATATATTTT
NA | once | TRBJ2-3 | TRBV9 | CASSSSSADTQYF | TGTGCCAGCAGCTCCTCTTCCGCAGATACGCAGTATTTT
NA | NA | TRBJ1-1 | TRBV6-5 | CASSPPGVPEAFF | TGTGCCAGCAGTCCTCCTGGGGTTCCTGAAGCTTTCTTT
NA | NA | TRBJ2-1 | TRBV19 | CASSHRDTRESVRFF | TGTGCCAGTAGTCACCGGGACACCAGAGAGAGCGTCAGGTTCTTC
TRBD1 | NA | TRBJ1-5 | TRBV6-5 | CASRPTGVSNQPQHF | TGTGCCAGCAGGCCGACAGGGGTTAGCAATCAGCCCCAGCATTTT